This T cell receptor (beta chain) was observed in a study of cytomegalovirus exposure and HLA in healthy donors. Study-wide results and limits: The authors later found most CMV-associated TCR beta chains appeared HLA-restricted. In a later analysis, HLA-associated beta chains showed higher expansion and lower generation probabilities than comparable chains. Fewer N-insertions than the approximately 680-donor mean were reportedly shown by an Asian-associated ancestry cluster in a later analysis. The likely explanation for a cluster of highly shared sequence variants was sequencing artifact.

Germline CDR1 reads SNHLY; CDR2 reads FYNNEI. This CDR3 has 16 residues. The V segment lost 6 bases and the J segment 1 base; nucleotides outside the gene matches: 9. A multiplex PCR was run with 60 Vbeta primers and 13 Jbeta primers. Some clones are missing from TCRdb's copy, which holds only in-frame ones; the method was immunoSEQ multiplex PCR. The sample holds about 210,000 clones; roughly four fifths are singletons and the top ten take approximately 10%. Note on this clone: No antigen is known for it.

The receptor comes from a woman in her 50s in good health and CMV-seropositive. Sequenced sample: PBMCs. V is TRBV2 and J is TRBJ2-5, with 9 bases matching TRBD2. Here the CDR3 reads CASSLRASGVQETQYF. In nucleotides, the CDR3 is TGTGCCAGCAGCCTGAGGGCTAGCGGGGTCCAAGAGACCCAGTACTTC.